The next 18 T cell receptor beta chains were all read from a single sample in a study of beta chain features in type 1 diabetes. Study-wide findings and caveats: TCRB CDR3 length was moderately but significantly reduced in all four CD4+ subsets of Type 1 diabetes patients.

Expressed TCRB transcripts were sequenced after all isolated RNA was converted to cDNA. Using immunoSEQ multiplex PCR, the repertoire was profiled, and TCRdb retains in-frame clones only, with some absent. Of around 250,000 clones in the sample, around 14% were seen once. No antigen is known for these receptors. The sequenced sample consisted of naive CD4+ T cells from blood. The source is a man aged 25 to 40 with type 1 diabetes.

This clone was seen more than once but under ten times. This chain connects TRBV11-3 to TRBJ2-3; D ambiguous. The CDR3 runs 12 residues. In germline, CDR1 is SGHNT, CDR2 YENEEA. V gave up 6 bases and J gave up 6 bases, with 10 bases separating them. In nucleotides, the CDR3 is TGTGCCAGCAGTTCCGGTGAGGATACGCAGTATTTT. Residues: CASSSGEDTQYF.

This clone turned up a few times. The CDR3 loop reads CASSPLAQGPSTF. As DNA, the CDR3 is TGTGCCAGCTCACCACTGGCCCAGGGGCCAAGCACCTTC. V usage is TRBV18 and J usage is TRBJ1-2; TRBD1 is a possible D gene (6 bases). The germline V gene encodes CDR1 KGHSH and CDR2 LQKENI. V lost 1 base, J lost 13 bases, and 16 bases lay in between. The CDR3 has 13 amino acids.

The chain has TRBV5-1 and TRBJ2-3, with D perhaps matching TRBD2 (7 bases). Germline V lookup: CDR1 SGHRS, CDR2 YFSETQ. V lost 1 base and J 1 base, leaving 10 bases between the germline ends. The length of the CDR3 is 15 residues. CDR3 loop: CASSLTGGGTDTQYF. The DNA for the CDR3 is TGCGCCAGCAGCTTGACGGGGGGCGGCACAGATACGCAGTATTTT. The variable domain in full, completed from reference TRBV5-1 and TRBJ2-3, reads KAGVTQTPRYLIKTRGQQVTLSCSPISGHRSVSWYQQTPGQGLQFLFEYFSETQRNKGNFPGRFSGRQFSNSRSEMNVSTLELGDSALYLCASSLTGGGTDTQYFGPGTRLTVL.

In this sample, this clone turned up once. As DNA, the CDR3 is TGTGCCAGCTGGGGACAGCGGAACACCGGGGAGCTGTTTTTT. It encodes CASWGQRNTGELFF. The chain is built from TRBV18 and TRBJ2-2, with 7 nucleotides matching TRBD1. Germline-derived CDR1 and CDR2 are KGHSH and LQKENI. The trim removed 7 bases at V and 1 base at J, leaving 3 bases unmatched. This CDR3 region has 14 residues.

The V call is TRBV7-9, the J call TRBJ1-1; D unresolved. This CDR3 has 14 residues. Germline V gene data show CDR1 as SEHNR and CDR2 as FQNEAQ (reference sequence). Trimming left V 5 bases short and J 6 bases short, with 16 bases between. The CDR3 nucleotides are TGTGCCAGCAGCCCCCCTCTACCCCGGGCTGAAGCTTTCTTT. This encodes CASSPPLPRAEAFF.

This clone was observed a few times. This rearrangement joins TRBV4-1 to TRBJ1-1; D ambiguous. V was clipped by 4 bases and J by 1 base, with 13 bases between them. The CDR3 is 15 amino acids. The germline V gene encodes CDR1 MGHRA and CDR2 YSYEKL. This CDR3 reads CASSRRVGPNTEAFF. The DNA of the CDR3 is TGCGCCAGCAGCCGGAGGGTGGGTCCGAACACTGAAGCTTTCTTT.

This clone came up a few times. The genes are TRBV5-1 and TRBJ2-4; 13 bases fit TRBD2. Unmatched junction bases numbered 5, after V lost 4 bases and J lost 10 bases. The CDR3 has 14 residues. Germline CDR1 SGHRS, CDR2 YFSETQ. DNA for the CDR3: TGCGCCAGCAGCCCGGGACTAGCGGGGATGATTCAGTACTTC. It translates to CASSPGLAGMIQYF.

The chain joins TRBV7-9 to TRBJ2-1; D uncertain. V was trimmed by 5 bases and J by 0 bases, leaving 8 bases between them. Germline V gene lookup returns CDR1 SEHNR and CDR2 FQNEAQ (reference sequence). The CDR3 has 14 residues. CDR3 DNA sequence: TGTGCCAGCAGCCACTGGAGCTCCTACAATGAGCAGTTCTTC. Its translation: CASSHWSSYNEQFF.

This clone was seen a few times. The J gene is TRBJ2-1, the V gene TRBV2; TRBD2 agrees at 14 bases. The germline gives CDR1 SNHLY, CDR2 FYNNEI. This CDR3 contains 14 residues. After removal of 5 bases from V and 10 bases from J, the junction contained 4 bases not matched to a gene. The CDR3 is CASSRGLAGDEQFF. The CDR3 DNA is TGTGCCAGCAGTCGGGGACTAGCGGGAGACGAGCAGTTCTTC.

This clone was seen more than once but under ten times. The chain joins TRBV11-3 to TRBJ2-2, with TRBD1 matching 10 bases. V shed 1 base and J 7 bases; nucleotides not matched to a gene: 15. The CDR3 contains 19 residues. The V gene's germline CDR1 is SGHNT and CDR2 YENEEA. DNA of the CDR3: TGTGCCAGCAGCTTAGCCCGGGACAGGGGTGGCCCTCCGGGCGGGGAGCTGTTTTTT. Its protein product is CASSLARDRGGPPGGELFF.

This clone was seen a handful of times. The chain carries TRBV5-6 and TRBJ2-2; maybe TRBD1 (6 bases). Deletions cut 4 bases from V and 2 bases from J, with 12 bases between. The CDR3 extends over 15 amino acids. CDR1 SGHDT and CDR2 YYEEEE come from the germline V gene. The CDR3 here is CASSVTGPNTGELFF. CDR3 nucleotide sequence: TGTGCCAGCAGCGTCACAGGGCCCAACACCGGGGAGCTGTTTTTT.

The chain couples TRBV5-1 to TRBJ1-2; 7 nucleotides match TRBD1. With V trimmed by 4 bases and J by 7 bases, 13 bases remained unmatched. The CDR3 consists of 15 residues. Germline values: CDR1 SGHRS, CDR2 YFSETQ. The CDR3 DNA reads as TGCGCCAGCAGCCAAACACCTGACAGGGTTCCTGGCTACACCTTC. Amino acid sequence: CASSQTPDRVPGYTF.

The sample holds a few counts of this clone. The V call is TRBV6-5, the J call TRBJ1-2; 7 nucleotides agree with TRBD1. Germline CDR1 and CDR2: MNHEY and SVGAGI. CDR3 length: 14 residues. V lost 5 bases, J lost 0 bases, and 3 bases stayed unmatched. The CDR3 region is CASSDRVANYGYTF. The CDR3 DNA reads as TGTGCCAGCAGTGACAGGGTAGCTAACTATGGCTACACCTTC.

The chain recombines TRBV14 with TRBJ2-3; D possibly corresponds to TRBD1 (5 bases). The CDR3 length is 16 residues. Germline V CDR1 and CDR2: SGHDN, FVKESK. V lost 3 bases and J lost 0, with 13 bases in between. The CDR3 spells CASSHFPSGSTDTQYF. CDR3 sequence (DNA): TGTGCCAGCAGCCACTTTCCTTCAGGGAGCACAGATACGCAGTATTTT.

This clone was seen only a few times. The genes are TRBV12-5 and TRBJ2-5; no clear D gene. Per germline, CDR1 LGHNT and CDR2 FRNRAP. Between the trimmed V and J ends, which lost 8 bases and 5 bases, there was a span of 9 bases. This CDR3 is 11 amino acids long. The CDR3 DNA is TGTGCTAGTTTGGGCTGGGAGACCCAGTACTTC. Translating it yields CASLGWETQYF.

This chain uses TRBV7-9 with TRBJ1-4; 9 nucleotides agree with TRBD1. V lost 6 bases and J lost 6; bases outside the gene matches: 5. CDR3 size: 14 residues. CDR1 and CDR2 from the germline V gene are SEHNR and FQNEAQ (reference sequence). The CDR3 DNA sequence: TGTGCCAGCAGACAGGGGGCTAGTGATGAAAAACTGTTTTTT. This codes for CASRQGASDEKLFF.

J is TRBJ2-7 and V is TRBV18, with 12 bases matching TRBD2. Germline CDR1 and CDR2: KGHSH and LQKENI. Trimming cost V 2 bases and J 5 bases; bases outside gene matches: 1. This CDR3 has 14 amino acids. CDR3: CASSPRLAGDEQYF. The DNA for the CDR3 is TGTGCCAGCTCACCAAGACTAGCGGGAGACGAGCAGTACTTC. Supplemented by reference TRBV18 and TRBJ2-7, the full variable domain reads NAGVMQNPRHLVRRRGQEARLRCSPMKGHSHVYWYRQLPEEGLKFMVYLQKENIIDESGMPKERFSAEFPKEGPSILRIQQVVRGDSAAYFCASSPRLAGDEQYFGPGTRLTVT.

This chain connects TRBV9 to TRBJ2-7; no reliable D call. CDR3 length equals 11 residues. Germline assignment: CDR1 SGDLS and CDR2 YYNGEE. The germline V and J ends were trimmed by 5 bases and 5 bases, with 8 bases remaining between them. The CDR3 DNA sequence: TGTGCCAGCAGTATCCTCCACGAGCAGTACTTC. Its translation: CASSILHEQYF.